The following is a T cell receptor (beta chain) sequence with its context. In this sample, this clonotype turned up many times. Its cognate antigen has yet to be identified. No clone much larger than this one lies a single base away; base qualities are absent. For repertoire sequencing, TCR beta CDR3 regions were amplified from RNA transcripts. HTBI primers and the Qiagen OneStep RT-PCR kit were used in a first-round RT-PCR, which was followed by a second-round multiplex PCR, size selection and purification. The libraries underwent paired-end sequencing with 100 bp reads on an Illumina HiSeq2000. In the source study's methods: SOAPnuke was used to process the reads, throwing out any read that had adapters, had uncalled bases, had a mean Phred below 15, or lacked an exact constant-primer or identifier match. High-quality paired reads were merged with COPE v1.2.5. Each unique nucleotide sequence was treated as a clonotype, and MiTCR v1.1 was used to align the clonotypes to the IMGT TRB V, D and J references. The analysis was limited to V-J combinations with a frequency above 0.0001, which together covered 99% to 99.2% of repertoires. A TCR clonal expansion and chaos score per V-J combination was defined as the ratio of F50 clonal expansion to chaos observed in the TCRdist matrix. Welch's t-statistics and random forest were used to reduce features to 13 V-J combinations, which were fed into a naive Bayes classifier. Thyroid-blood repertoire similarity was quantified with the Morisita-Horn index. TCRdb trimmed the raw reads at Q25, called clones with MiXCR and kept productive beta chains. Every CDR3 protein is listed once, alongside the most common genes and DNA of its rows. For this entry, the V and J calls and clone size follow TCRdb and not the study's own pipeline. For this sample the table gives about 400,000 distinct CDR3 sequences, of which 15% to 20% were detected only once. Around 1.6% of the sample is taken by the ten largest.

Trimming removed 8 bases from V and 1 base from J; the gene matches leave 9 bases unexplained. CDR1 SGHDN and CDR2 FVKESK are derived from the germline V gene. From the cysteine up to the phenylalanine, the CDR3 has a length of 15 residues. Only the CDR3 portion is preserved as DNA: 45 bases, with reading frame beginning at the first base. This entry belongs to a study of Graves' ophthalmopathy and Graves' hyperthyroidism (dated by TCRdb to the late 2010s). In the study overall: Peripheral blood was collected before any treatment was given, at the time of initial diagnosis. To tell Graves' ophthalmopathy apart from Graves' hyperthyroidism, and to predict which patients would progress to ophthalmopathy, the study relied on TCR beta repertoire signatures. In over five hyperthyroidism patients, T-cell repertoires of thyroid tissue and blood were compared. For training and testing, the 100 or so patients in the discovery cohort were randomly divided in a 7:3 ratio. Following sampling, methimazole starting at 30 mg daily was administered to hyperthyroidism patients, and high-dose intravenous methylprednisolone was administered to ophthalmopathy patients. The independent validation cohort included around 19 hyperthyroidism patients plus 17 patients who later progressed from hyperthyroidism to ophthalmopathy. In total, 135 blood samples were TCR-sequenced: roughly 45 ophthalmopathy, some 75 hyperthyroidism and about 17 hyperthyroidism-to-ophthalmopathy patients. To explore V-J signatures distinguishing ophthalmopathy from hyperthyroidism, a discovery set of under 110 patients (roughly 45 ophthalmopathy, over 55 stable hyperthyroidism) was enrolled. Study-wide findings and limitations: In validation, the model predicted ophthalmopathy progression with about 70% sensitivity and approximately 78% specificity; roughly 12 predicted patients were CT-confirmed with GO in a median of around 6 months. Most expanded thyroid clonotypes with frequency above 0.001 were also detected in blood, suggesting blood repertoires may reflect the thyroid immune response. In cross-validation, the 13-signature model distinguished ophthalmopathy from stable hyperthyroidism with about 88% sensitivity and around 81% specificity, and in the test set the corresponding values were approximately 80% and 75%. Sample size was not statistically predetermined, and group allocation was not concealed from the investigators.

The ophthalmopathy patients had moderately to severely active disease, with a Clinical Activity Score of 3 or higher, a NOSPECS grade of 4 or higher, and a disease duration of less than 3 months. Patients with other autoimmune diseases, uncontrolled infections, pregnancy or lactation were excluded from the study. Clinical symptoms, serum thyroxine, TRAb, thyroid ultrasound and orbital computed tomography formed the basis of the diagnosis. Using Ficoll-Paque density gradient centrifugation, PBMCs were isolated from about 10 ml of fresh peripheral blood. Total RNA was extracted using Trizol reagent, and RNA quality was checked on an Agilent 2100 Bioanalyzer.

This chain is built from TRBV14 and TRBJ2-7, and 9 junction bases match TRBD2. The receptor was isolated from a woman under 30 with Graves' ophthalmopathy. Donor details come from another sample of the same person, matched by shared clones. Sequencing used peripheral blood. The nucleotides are TGTGCCAGCTCCTCTCGGCGGGGGGGGTCCTACGAGCAGTACTTC. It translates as CASSSRRGGSYEQYF. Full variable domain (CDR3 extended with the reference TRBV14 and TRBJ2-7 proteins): EAGVTQFPSHSVIEKGQTVTLRCDPISGHDNLYWYRRVMGKEIKFLLHFVKESKQDESGMPNNRFLAERTGGTYSTLKVQPAELEDSGVYFCASSSRRGGSYEQYFGPGTRLTVT.